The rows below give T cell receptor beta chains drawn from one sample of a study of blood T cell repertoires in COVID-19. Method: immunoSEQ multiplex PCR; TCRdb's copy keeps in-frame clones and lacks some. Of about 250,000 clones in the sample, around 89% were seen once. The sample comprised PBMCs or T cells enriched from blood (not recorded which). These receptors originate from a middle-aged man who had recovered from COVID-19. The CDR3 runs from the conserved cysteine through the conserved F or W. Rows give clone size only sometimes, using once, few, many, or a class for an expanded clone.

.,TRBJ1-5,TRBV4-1,CASSQERGYSQPQHF
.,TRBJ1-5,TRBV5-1,CASSLDPTGPQHF
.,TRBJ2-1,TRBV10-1,CASSSRLGGGAFDEQFF
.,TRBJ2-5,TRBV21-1,CASSNIAGGQETQYF
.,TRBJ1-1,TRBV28,CASSLGTRGLKSTEAFF
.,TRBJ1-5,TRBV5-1,CASSLGQNNQPQHF
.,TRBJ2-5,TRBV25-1,CASSDVTGGLETQYF
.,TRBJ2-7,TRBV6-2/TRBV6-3,CASSFPGTERYEQYF
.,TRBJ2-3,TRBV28,CASSLLTGVRSDTQYF
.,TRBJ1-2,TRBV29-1,CSVEGGQGYETNYGYTF
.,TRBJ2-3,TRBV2,CASSEPRGGTDTQYF
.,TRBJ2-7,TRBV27,CASSLAGGYEQYF
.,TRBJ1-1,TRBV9,CASSRGQQIAFF
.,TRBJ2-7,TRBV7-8,CASSRLSGDLTF
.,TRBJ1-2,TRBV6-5,CASSYGRGTGNYGYTF
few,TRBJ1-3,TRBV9,CASSVGPGTGGAGNTIYF
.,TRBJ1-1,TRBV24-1,CATSESTGGHTEAFF
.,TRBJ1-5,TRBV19,CASSRTAKYSNQPQHF
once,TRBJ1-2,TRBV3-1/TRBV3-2,CASSQDWTGRGYTF
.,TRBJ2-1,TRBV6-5,CATLGGLGTDNEQFF
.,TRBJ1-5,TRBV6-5,CASSPGLNREPQHF
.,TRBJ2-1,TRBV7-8,CASSLGPSLARVGQFF
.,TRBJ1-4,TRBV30,CAWSTHRESLFF
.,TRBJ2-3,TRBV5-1,CASSLVQSSTDTQYF
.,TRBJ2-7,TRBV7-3,CASSLNIQRSYEQYF
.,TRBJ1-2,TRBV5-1,CASSQTGGGYGYTF
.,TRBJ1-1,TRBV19,CASSINRMNTEAFF
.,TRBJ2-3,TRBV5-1,CASRRSGGAVVWTDTQYF
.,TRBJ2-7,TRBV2,CASRGGAVSSYEQYF
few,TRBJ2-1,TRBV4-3,CASSQVLLIAGGNEQFF
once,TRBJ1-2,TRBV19,CASSIRTGRQYPGQGARGYTF
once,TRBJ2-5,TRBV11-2,CASTPSLWALETQYF
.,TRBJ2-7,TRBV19,CASTKGTSGTYEQYF
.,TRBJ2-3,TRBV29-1,CSTDGQVGTDTQYF
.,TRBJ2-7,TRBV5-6,CASSLGQAHYYYYEQYF
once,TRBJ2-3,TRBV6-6,CASSRGLAGVSTDTQYF
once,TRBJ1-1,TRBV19,CASSIRTPGNTEAFF
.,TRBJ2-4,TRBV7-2,CASSLAAGGPVYF
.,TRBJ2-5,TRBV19,CASSNTQDAKETQYF
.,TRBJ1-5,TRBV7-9,CASSLALQGAPFNNQPQHF
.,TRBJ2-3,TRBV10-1,CASSDSPGLARTDTQYF
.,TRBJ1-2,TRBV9,CASSAPSQGGGGYTF